This T cell receptor beta chain was captured by sequencing in a study of cytomegalovirus exposure and HLA in healthy donors. The PCR ran on 60 Vbeta and 13 Jbeta primers. Only in-frame clones appear in the TCRdb table, and some are missing; sequencing was by immunoSEQ multiplex PCR. This table has under 200,000 clones, 65% to 90% appearing once. This CDR3 comprises 15 residues. CDR1 and CDR2 from the germline V gene are LNHDA and SQIVND (reference sequence). V was pared by 5 bases and J by 7 bases, with 6 bases of the junction left unmatched. The chain couples TRBV19 to TRBJ2-1; 12 nucleotides match TRBD2. The material sequenced was PBMCs. The receptor was isolated from a woman in her forties or fifties in good health and CMV-seronegative. The CDR3 DNA reads TGTGCCAGTAGTCCGCGGACTAGCGGGATTAATGAGCAGTTCTTC. It translates to CASSPRTSGINEQFF.